This T cell receptor (beta chain) is drawn from a study of T cell responses to AZD1222 COVID-19 vaccine (dated by TCRdb to about 2021). As for the study more broadly: A total of 233 trial participants underwent TCR sequencing, of whom 207 received two doses of AZD1222 and some 25 received two doses of the MenACWY control vaccine. Enrollment into the trials was organized by age into subgroups of 18-55, 56-69 and 70-plus years, and those subgroups contained roughly 140, 27 and 60 TCR-sequenced participants, respectively. Paper-wide results and their limitations: The 56-69-year group was small, and its depth increase did not reach significance, likely because of low power. After two AZD1222 doses, spike-specific TCR breadth and depth were significantly higher than at day 0 and than in MenACWY recipients. Conclusions about previously exposed vaccinees were limited because only six AZD1222 recipients were SARS-CoV-2 seropositive at baseline. Reportedly, close to half of the unique spike-specific TCRs recognized epitopes lying outside the regions that are mutated in the B.1.351 and B.1.1.7 variants. Because no samples from the day 14 peak response were available, repertoires could be characterized only after the peak T cell response. Participants were mostly white British and included more females than males, and it was suggested by the authors that clonal diversity may have been underestimated. Vaccine-associated CD4 TCRs spanned the whole spike protein, with dominant responses in regions 160-218 and 743-854.

In the paper's terms, the time point label means: about 28 days (+/-7) after the second vaccine dose. Because spike-specific TCR depth and breadth did not differ between the two schedules, AZD1222 recipients who got a second dose at roughly 4 weeks were pooled with those who got a second dose at roughly 12 weeks. Vaccinee samples came from UK trials COV001 and COV002, including a single-blind randomized controlled phase 2/3 trial of AZD1222 (ChAdOx1 nCoV-19) in healthy adults. For TCRbeta chain sequencing, PBMC samples were collected from trial participants at day 0 and at day 28 after the second dose. The CDR3 regions of human TCRbeta chains were subjected to immunosequencing. Processing in the source paper ran as follows. Repertoire TCRs were checked for matches against a reference library of SARS-CoV-2-specific TCRs that had been generated using the MIRA antigen-specificity platform. Breadth was defined as the fraction of unique TCRs that were SARS-CoV-2-associated, and depth was defined as the fraction of total T cells that were SARS-CoV-2-associated. Using the MIRA data, every spike-specific TCR was mapped to the spike region that the TCR reacted to and assigned to either a CD4 or a CD8 class. Log10-transformed breadth and depth values were compared by one-way ANOVA with Sidak's multiple comparisons tests. The table comes from immuneACCESS by way of TCRdb, which keeps in-frame sequences with V and J called. Part of the clones is missing from these tables; in studies checked, under half for an unresolved V gene and the rest for unknown reasons. The D gene and trimming were derived from the DNA, and the V and J assignments and clone size from that table. This sample comprises over 50,000 clones, around 80% of them detected only once. In total, the top ten clones hold around 5% of the sample.

On this clone itself: The specificity of this receptor is unknown. No much larger clone is present one base from it, and per-base qualities are unavailable.

The germline V gene gives CDR1 as SGDLS and CDR2 as YYNGEE. The CDR3 measures 15 amino acids from cysteine to phenylalanine. Of all the DNA, just the CDR3 is kept, 45 bases in frame from base 1. After removal of 4 bases from V and 5 bases from J, the junction retains 5 bases not matched to a gene. The sequence came from an adult who received the AZD1222 COVID-19 vaccine. This sequence uses TRBV9 and TRBJ2-1, with TRBD2 identical over 11 junction bases. Specimen: peripheral blood, collected 28 days after the second AZD1222 dose. The DNA sequence is as follows: TGTGCCAGCAGCTTCGGACTAGCGGGCCACAATGAGCAGTTCTTC. Its protein is CASSFGLAGHNEQFF.